Following are 30 T cell receptor beta chains from one sample sequenced in a study of blood T cell repertoires in COVID-19. Assay: immunoSEQ multiplex PCR; the TCRdb copy retains only in-frame clones and omits some. The sample comprises about 380,000 clones, more than 75% of which are singletons, and more than 0.95% rests with the top ten. The sequencing sample was made of PBMCs or T cells enriched from blood (not recorded which). The receptors stem from a woman in her late teens or twenties who had recovered from COVID-19.

This sequence joins TRBV5-4 and TRBJ2-5; a possible D gene is TRBD1 (6 bases). CDR1 is SGHNT, CDR2 YYREEE, per germline (reference sequence). The CDR3 consists of 15 residues. Trimming removed 1 base from V and 2 bases from J, with 12 bases in between. CDR3 amino acids: CASSLFGGQQETQYF. Written as DNA, the CDR3 is TGTGCCAGCAGCTTGTTCGGTGGACAGCAAGAGACCCAGTACTTC.

The rearrangement links TRBV2 to TRBJ2-2; 8 bases line up with TRBD2. J lost 4 bases, V lost 8 bases, and 6 bases had no gene match. The length of the CDR3 is 14 residues. CDR1 and CDR2 from the germline V gene are SNHLY and FYNNEI. CDR3: CASAGLESTGELFF. CDR3 DNA: TGTGCCAGCGCGGGACTAGAGTCCACCGGGGAGCTGTTTTTT. The full variable domain, its missing parts supplied by reference TRBV2 and TRBJ2-2, is EPEVTQTPSHQVTQMGQEVILRCVPISNHLYFYWYRQILGQKVEFLVSFYNNEISEKSEIFDDQFSVERPDGSNFTLKIRSTKLEDSAMYFCASAGLESTGELFFGEGSRLTVL.

The chain couples TRBV12-3 or TRBV12-4 to TRBJ2-7; possible D gene TRBD1, 6 bases. The CDR3 length is 11 residues. V was clipped by 4 bases and J by 5 bases, with 6 bases between them. CDR3 loop: CASSSGDEQYF. The CDR3 DNA sequence: TGTGCCAGCAGTTCAGGGGACGAGCAGTACTTC.

This chain joins TRBV6-5 and TRBJ1-2, with D possibly TRBD1 on 5 matching bases. With 4 bases removed from V and 0 bases from J, the gap between germline ends came to 12 bases. There are 15 residues in the CDR3. Germline V gives CDR1 MNHEY, CDR2 SVGAGI. DNA of the CDR3: TGTGCCAGCAGTTCAGGGAGGTTGACTAACTATGGCTACACCTTC. It specifies CASSSGRLTNYGYTF.

This sequence joins TRBV28 and TRBJ1-2, with D unclear. CDR1 and CDR2 from the germline V gene are MDHEN and SYDVKM. The germline V and J ends were trimmed by 5 bases and 5 bases, with 15 bases remaining between them. This CDR3 is built from 14 residues. For the CDR3, the DNA is TGTGCCAGCAGTACATACCGGGGTAGTTATGGCTACACCTTC. This translates into CASSTYRGSYGYTF.

The chain carries TRBV21-1 and TRBJ2-7; the table calls TRBD2, which could not be checked here. TRBV21-1 is deemed a pseudogene. The CDR3 loop spans 15 amino acids. This CDR3 reads CASSKDTFNSYEQYF. The CDR3 DNA reads as TGTGCCAGCAGCAAAGATACTTTCAACTCCTACGAGCAGTACTTC.

This clone turned up a few times. In DNA, the CDR3 is TGTGCCAGCAGCTTCGCCCCAGGGCGCCCTATTAATGAAAAACTGTTTTTT. It codes for CASSFAPGRPINEKLFF. The chain links TRBV7-9 to TRBJ1-4; possibly TRBD1 for D (5 bases). The length of the CDR3 is 17 residues. V shed 3 bases and J shed 4 bases, with 18 bases lying between them. Germline V gene lookup returns CDR1 SEHNR and CDR2 FQNEAQ (reference sequence).

Of note for this clone: Compared with germline, one end of the junction differs, possibly owing to a read error. The rearrangement joins TRBV15 to TRBJ2-7; 8 nucleotides align to TRBD1. The CDR3 consists of 14 residues. Germline V lookup: CDR1 LNHNV, CDR2 YYDKDF (reference sequence). CDR3 protein: CATSRGVTGAEGDF. DNA of the CDR3: TGTGCCACCAGCAGAGGGGTGACAGGGGCCGAAGGGGATTTC.

This chain joins TRBV12-3 or TRBV12-4 and TRBJ2-3, with 12 positions matching TRBD2. This CDR3 is 13 amino acids long. With 7 bases clipped from V and 6 bases from J, the junction kept 2 bases outside the gene matches. CDR3 loop: CASKTSGGDTQYF. CDR3 nucleotide sequence: TGTGCCAGCAAAACTAGCGGGGGGGATACGCAGTATTTT.

The chain is built from TRBV7-3 and TRBJ1-3; possible D gene TRBD1, 5 bases. V lost 6 bases, J lost 2 bases, and 14 bases lay in between. There are 15 residues in the CDR3. Germline lookup yields CDR1 SGHTA and CDR2 FQGTGA. As DNA, the CDR3 is TGTGCCAGCAGTTTACAGGCTGTCACTGGAAACACCATATATTTT. Translation gives CASSLQAVTGNTIYF.

V gene TRBV5-1 combines with J gene TRBJ2-7, with a possible D match to TRBD1 (6 bases). The CDR3 is 14 residues long. Germline-derived CDR1 and CDR2 are SGHRS and YFSETQ. The V end was cut by 4 bases, the J end by 0 bases, with 11 bases between. CDR3 sequence (DNA): TGCGCCAGCAGCCTGTGGGACAACTCCTACGAGCAGTACTTC. Translation: CASSLWDNSYEQYF. Combining the CDR3 with reference TRBV5-1 and TRBJ2-7 gives the whole variable domain KAGVTQTPRYLIKTRGQQVTLSCSPISGHRSVSWYQQTPGQGLQFLFEYFSETQRNKGNFPGRFSGRQFSNSRSEMNVSTLELGDSALYLCASSLWDNSYEQYFGPGTRLTVT.

V gene TRBV30 combines with J gene TRBJ1-2, with 10 bases aligning to TRBD1. The CDR3 covers 13 residues. V was clipped by 5 bases and J by 6 bases; unmatched bases: 6. Per germline, CDR1 GTSNPN and CDR2 SVGIG (reference sequence). The CDR3 nucleotides are TGTGCCTGGGCGCCGGGACAGGGGCATGGCTACACCTTC. Translation gives CAWAPGQGHGYTF.

This clone was counted a single time. Written as DNA, the CDR3 is TGCACCAGCAGCCAAGCCGAGAAGCGGGGGGGCGTTACAGATACGCAGTATTTT. Protein: CTSSQAEKRGGVTDTQYF. The chain links TRBV1 to TRBJ2-3; no DNA check was done on the table's D call, TRBD2. TRBV1 is a pseudogene segment. The CDR3 spans 18 residues.

The chain couples TRBV24-1 to TRBJ2-2, with 7 bases aligning to TRBD1. CDR3 length equals 14 residues. V shed 2 bases, J shed 5 bases, and the junction held 1 base outside the gene matches. The germline CDR1 and CDR2 sequences are KGHDR and SFDVKD. In DNA form, the CDR3 reads TGTGCCACCAGTGATTACAGGGGAACCGGGGAGCTGTTTTTT. It encodes CATSDYRGTGELFF.

This clone was recorded only once. The rearrangement joins TRBV3-1 (or the pseudogene TRBV3-2) to TRBJ2-4; 9 bases line up with TRBD1. V lost 5 bases, J lost 1 base, and 6 bases stayed unmatched. Germline assignment: CDR1 LGHDT and CDR2 YNNKEL (reference sequence). This CDR3 region has 16 residues. In DNA form, the CDR3 reads TGTGCCAGCAGCGGGACAGGGTTAGAGGCCAAAAACATTCAGTACTTC. This codes for CASSGTGLEAKNIQYF.

The gene calls are TRBV29-1 and TRBJ2-7; tentative D call: TRBD1 (6 bases). The length of the CDR3 is 12 residues. V was clipped by 6 bases and J by 3 bases, with 12 bases between them. The germline CDR1 and CDR2 sequences are SQVTM and ANQGSEA. Here the CDR3 reads CSVQLGGYEQYF. Here the CDR3 DNA reads TGCAGCGTCCAGCTAGGGGGCTACGAGCAGTACTTC.

This clone was detected only a few times. The V and J genes are TRBV5-1 and TRBJ1-4; TRBD1 matches 10 bases. The CDR3 contains 16 residues. CDR1 SGHRS and CDR2 YFSETQ come from the germline V gene. Germline trimming cut 2 bases from V and 1 base from J; bases unmatched to any gene: 2. This CDR3 is CASSFGQGGTNEKLFF. The CDR3 DNA sequence: TGCGCCAGCAGCTTTGGACAGGGGGGAACTAATGAAAAACTGTTTTTT.

The V call is TRBV14, the J call TRBJ1-2; D not resolved. Trimming left V 2 bases short and J 3 bases short, with 10 bases between. Germline CDR1 SGHDN, CDR2 FVKESK. The CDR3 has 14 residues. CDR3 DNA sequence: TGTGCCAGCAGCCAACGCAGGCACGACTATGGCTACACCTTC. Its translation is CASSQRRHDYGYTF.

The gene calls are TRBV10-3 and TRBJ2-4, with 10 nucleotides matching TRBD1. J was trimmed by 1 base and V by 2 bases; bases with no gene match: 5. Germline CDR1 is ENHRY and CDR2 is SYGVKD. This CDR3 has 17 amino acids. The CDR3 nucleotides are TGTGCCATCAGTGAGAGGACAGGGGGAACGGCCAAAAACATTCAGTACTTC. Translating it yields CAISERTGGTAKNIQYF.

This chain connects TRBV10-3 to TRBJ2-7; 8 nucleotides line up with TRBD1. The CDR3 is made up of 13 amino acids. The J segment lost 3 bases and the V segment lost 7 bases, leaving 5 bases of the junction unmatched. Germline assignment: CDR1 ENHRY and CDR2 SYGVKD. The chain's CDR3 is CAITPDRGYEQYF. CDR3 coding DNA: TGTGCCATCACCCCCGACAGGGGCTACGAGCAGTACTTC.

V gene TRBV27 combines with J gene TRBJ1-6, with D unresolved. From germline, CDR1 is MNHEY and CDR2 SMNVEV (reference sequence). The V end was cut by 6 bases, the J end by 2 bases, with 11 bases between. This CDR3 region has 15 residues. CDR3 bases: TGTGCCAGCAGGGAAGCGACGGCCTATAATTCACCCCTCCACTTT. Translating gives CASREATAYNSPLHF.

The CDR3 loop is CASSMRGGALSNQPQHF. The CDR3 nucleotides read TGTGCCAGTAGTATGCGCGGGGGGGCCCTTAGCAATCAGCCCCAGCATTTT. The genes are TRBV19 and TRBJ1-5; TRBD1 might be the D (6 bases). This CDR3 is 17 amino acids long. Germline V gene data show CDR1 as LNHDA and CDR2 as SQIVND (reference sequence). With 3 bases removed from V and 0 bases from J, the gap between germline ends came to 15 bases.

This clone was detected only once. The rearrangement links TRBV14 to TRBJ1-6; D might be TRBD1 (5 bases). The germline CDR1 and CDR2 sequences are SGHDN and FVKESK. Trimming took off 4 bases at V and 9 bases at J, with 22 bases between the two ends. This CDR3 contains 17 residues. For the CDR3, the DNA is TGTGCCAGCAGCCCCTCACCCTCCCGCAGGGCAGGTTCACCCCTCCACTTT. This codes for CASSPSPSRRAGSPLHF.

The V gene is TRBV19, the J gene TRBJ1-3, with 9 positions matching TRBD1. Germline CDR1 and CDR2: LNHDA and SQIVND (reference sequence). This CDR3 is built from 16 residues. Trimming took 5 bases from V and 4 from J; bases not matched to a gene: 9. CDR3 residues: CASSVTGGAFGNTIYF. In DNA, the CDR3 is TGTGCCAGTAGTGTTACAGGGGGCGCTTTCGGAAACACCATATATTTT.

The rearrangement uses TRBV2 and TRBJ2-7; 7 nucleotides align to TRBD1. The CDR3 covers 13 residues. CDR1 and CDR2 from the germline V gene are SNHLY and FYNNEI. After removal of 6 bases from V and 1 base from J, the junction contained 3 bases not matched to a gene. In DNA form, the CDR3 reads TGTGCCAGCAGAGACAGGGAATCCTACGAGCAGTACTTC. Translated, it gives CASRDRESYEQYF.

V gene TRBV24-1 combines with J gene TRBJ2-3; possible D gene TRBD2, 6 bases. Germline loops: CDR1 KGHDR, CDR2 SFDVKD. The V and J ends lost 0 bases and 3 bases respectively, with 15 bases between them. This CDR3 has 17 amino acids. The CDR3 spells CATSDLGDVGGTDTQYF. Written as DNA, the CDR3 is TGTGCCACCAGTGATTTGGGGGACGTCGGGGGTACAGATACGCAGTATTTT.

This chain joins TRBV15 and TRBJ1-4, with 9 bases fitting TRBD1. The CDR3 totals 16 residues. In germline, CDR1 is LNHNV, CDR2 YYDKDF (reference sequence). The junction had 8 bases not matched to a gene; V was cut back by 1 base and J by 8 bases. CDR3 sequence reads: CATSRGPGQGGEKLFF. CDR3 in DNA: TGTGCCACCAGCAGAGGTCCGGGACAGGGAGGCGAAAAACTGTTTTTT.

This clone occurred once. V gene TRBV12-3 or TRBV12-4 combines with J gene TRBJ1-2, with a tentative D call TRBD1 (6 bases). V was shortened by 10 bases and J by 2 bases, with 14 bases between the two germline ends. The CDR3 runs 13 residues. The CDR3: CATQTGQNYGYTF. The CDR3 DNA is TGTGCCACCCAAACGGGACAAAACTATGGCTACACCTTC.

Only one count was recorded for this clone. V and J are TRBV15 and TRBJ1-4; the match to TRBD1 covers 7 bases. This CDR3 contains 16 residues. With 5 bases clipped from V and 5 bases from J, the junction kept 11 bases outside the gene matches. Germline V gene sequence: CDR1 LNHNV, CDR2 YYDKDF (reference sequence). The CDR3 region has the DNA TGTGCCACCAGCCTGGGTATGGGACAGCTGAATGAAAAACTGTTTTTT. This translates into CATSLGMGQLNEKLFF.

The CDR3 reads CASSGKPGQGAGQPQHF. The CDR3 nucleotides read TGTGCCAGCAGTGGAAAGCCGGGACAGGGGGCGGGTCAGCCCCAGCATTTT. The V gene is TRBV2, the J gene TRBJ1-5, with TRBD1 matching over 12 bases. The junction had 10 bases not matched to a gene; V was cut back by 4 bases and J by 6 bases. The CDR3 contains 17 residues. The germline gives CDR1 SNHLY, CDR2 FYNNEI.